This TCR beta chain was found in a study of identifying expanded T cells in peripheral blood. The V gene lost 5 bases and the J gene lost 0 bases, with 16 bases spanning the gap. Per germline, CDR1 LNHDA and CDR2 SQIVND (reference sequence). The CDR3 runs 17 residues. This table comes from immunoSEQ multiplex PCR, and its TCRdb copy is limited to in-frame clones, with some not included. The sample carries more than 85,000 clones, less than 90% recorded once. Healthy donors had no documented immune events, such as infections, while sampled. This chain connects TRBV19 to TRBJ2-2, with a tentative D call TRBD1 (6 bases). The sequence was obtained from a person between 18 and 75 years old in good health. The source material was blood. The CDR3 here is CASSAWGQTANTGELFF. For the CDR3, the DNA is TGTGCCAGTAGTGCCTGGGGGCAAACTGCGAACACCGGGGAGCTGTTTTTT. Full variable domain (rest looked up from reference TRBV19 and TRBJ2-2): DGGITQSPKYLFRKEGQNVTLSCEQNLNHDAMYWYRQDPGQGLRLIYYSQIVNDFQKGDIAEGYSVSREKKESFPLTVTSAQKNPTAFYLCASSAWGQTANTGELFFGEGSRLTVL.